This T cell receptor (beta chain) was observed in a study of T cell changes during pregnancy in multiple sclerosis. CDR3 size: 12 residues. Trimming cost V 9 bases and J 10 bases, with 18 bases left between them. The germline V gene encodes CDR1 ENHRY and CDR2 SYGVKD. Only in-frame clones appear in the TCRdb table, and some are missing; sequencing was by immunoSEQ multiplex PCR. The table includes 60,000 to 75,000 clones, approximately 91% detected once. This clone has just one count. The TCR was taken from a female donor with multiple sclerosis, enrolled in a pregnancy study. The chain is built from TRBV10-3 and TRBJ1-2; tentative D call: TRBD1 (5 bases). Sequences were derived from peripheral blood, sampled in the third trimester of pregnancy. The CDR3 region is CAITGEGRLYTF. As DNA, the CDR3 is TGTGCCATTACGGGGGAAGGGCGACTCTACACCTTC.